This paragraph reports one T cell receptor beta chain. Its antigen remains unidentified. Collection occurred without any documented infections or immune events in donors. Sequencing used immunoSEQ multiplex PCR; TCRdb keeps in-frame clones, though not all of them. The table has 75,000 to 90,000 clones, about 87% seen once. The source of the sample is a study of identifying expanded T cells in peripheral blood. The CDR3 totals 13 residues. V shed 6 bases, J shed 5 bases, and the junction held 9 bases outside the gene matches. The germline V gene encodes CDR1 SQVTM and CDR2 ANQGSEA. Study-wide results and caveats: Differentially abundant clones: roughly 1.3 between replicates, approximately 15 at around 2 weeks, less than 25 at four.

Sequencing input: blood. This TCR came from a person between 18 and 75 years old in good health. The rearrangement joins TRBV29-1 to TRBJ1-2, with 7 bases identical to TRBD1. As DNA, the CDR3 is TGCAGCGTAACCGGGACAGAGCAATATGGCTACACCTTC. It is translated as CSVTGTEQYGYTF.